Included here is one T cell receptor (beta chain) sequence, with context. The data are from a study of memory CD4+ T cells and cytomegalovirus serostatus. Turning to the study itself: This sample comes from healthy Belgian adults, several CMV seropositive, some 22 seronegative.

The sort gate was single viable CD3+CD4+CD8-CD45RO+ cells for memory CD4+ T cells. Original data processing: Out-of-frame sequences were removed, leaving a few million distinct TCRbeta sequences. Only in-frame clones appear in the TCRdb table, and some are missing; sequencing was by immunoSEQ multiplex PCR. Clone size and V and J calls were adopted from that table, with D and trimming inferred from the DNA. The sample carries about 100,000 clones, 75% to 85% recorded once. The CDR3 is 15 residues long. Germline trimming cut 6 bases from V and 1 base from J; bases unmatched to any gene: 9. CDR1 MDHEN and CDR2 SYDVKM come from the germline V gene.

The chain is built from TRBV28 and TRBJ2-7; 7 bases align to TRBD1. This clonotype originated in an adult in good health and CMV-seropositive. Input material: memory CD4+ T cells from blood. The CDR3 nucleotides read TGTGCCAGCAGCTACACAGGGGCTCTATCCTACGAGCAGTACTTC. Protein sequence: CASSYTGALSYEQYF.